This is a list of T cell receptor beta chains from one sample in a study of T-cell memory formation after mild COVID-19. MiXCR was run by TCRdb on the 5' RACE reads, yielding one entry per CDR3 protein. The data hold more than 300,000 distinct CDR3 sequences, with roughly 13% observed a single time. Sequencing was done on a sample of PBMCs or a T cell subset sorted from them (not recorded which). The receptors derive from a young man who had mild COVID-19 (a few samples of this study predate the infection). Cell type and time point are not known. CDR3s include the opening cysteine and the closing phenylalanine or tryptophan. The D gene is left open where the match is weak. The listing skips clone size in some rows; elsewhere it reads once, few, many or a size class.

>NA|NA|TRBV18|TRBJ1-1
CASSSNRATEAFF
TGTGCCAGCTCATCGAACAGGGCCACTGAAGCTTTCTTT
>TRBD1|NA|TRBV9|TRBJ1-2
CASTDNLQGSGYTF
TGTGCCAGCACCGATAACTTACAGGGGAGTGGCTACACCTTC
>TRBD2|NA|TRBV5-1|TRBJ2-1
CASSLPSGGKVTDEQFF
TGCGCCAGCAGCTTGCCTAGCGGGGGGAAGGTAACAGATGAGCAGTTCTTC
>TRBD2|NA|TRBV6-5|TRBJ2-1
CASSYLRGGANEQFF
TGTGCCAGCAGTTACCTTCGCGGGGGGGCAAATGAGCAGTTCTTC
>NA|many|TRBV7-9|TRBJ1-1
CASSLWGMNTEAFF
TGTGCCAGCAGCTTATGGGGGATGAACACTGAAGCTTTCTTT
>NA|few|TRBV18|TRBJ1-3
CASSPPSSRSGNTIYF
TGTGCCAGCTCACCACCGAGTTCACGCTCTGGAAACACCATATATTTT
>NA|NA|TRBV4-1|TRBJ2-2
CASSQRYDTGELFF
TGCGCCAGCAGCCAACGTTACGACACCGGGGAGCTGTTTTTT
>TRBD2|NA|TRBV12-3/TRBV12-4|TRBJ2-3
CASRLAGRSSTDTQYF
TGTGCCAGCAGACTAGCGGGAAGATCTAGCACAGATACGCAGTATTTT
>NA|many|TRBV5-1|TRBJ2-1
CASSEGTRVQGEQFF
TGCGCCAGCAGCGAAGGGACACGAGTACAGGGTGAGCAGTTCTTC
>NA|many|TRBV24-1|TRBJ2-6
CATSDFSSGANVLTF
TGTGCCACCAGTGATTTCAGCTCTGGGGCCAACGTCCTGACTTTC
>TRBD1|NA|TRBV5-6|TRBJ1-5
CASSSSGTGDQPQHF
TGTGCCAGCAGTTCTAGCGGGACAGGGGATCAGCCCCAGCATTTT
>TRBD1|NA|TRBV7-2|TRBJ2-5
CASSRTGNSETQYF
TGTGCCAGCAGCCGGACAGGGAATTCGGAGACCCAGTACTTC
>TRBD2|NA|TRBV30|TRBJ2-2
CAWSVLAGTPGELFF
TGTGCCTGGAGTGTACTAGCGGGGACCCCGGGGGAGCTGTTTTTT
>NA|few|TRBV12-3/TRBV12-4|TRBJ2-5
CASSLLLGGETQYF
TGTGCCAGCAGTTTGCTTCTTGGGGGAGAGACCCAGTACTTC
>NA|few|TRBV6-5|TRBJ1-2
CASRGGRRGHGYTF
TGTGCCAGCAGGGGCGGACGGAGGGGTCATGGCTACACCTTC